This passage covers 25 T cell receptor beta chains from one sample sequenced in a study of T cell repertoires in cytomegalovirus infection. No antigen has been identified for these receptors. TCRdb re-analysed the reads in MiXCR, keeping a single row per CDR3 protein. The sample comprises roughly 350,000 distinct CDR3 sequences, roughly a third of which are singletons, and roughly 13% rests with the top ten. The sequencing here drew on cultured PBMCs, taken from culture after CMV antigen stimulation. The origin of the receptors is a human donor in good health (CMV status not recorded). Some clones in this sample may be carry-over from other donors' samples.

The gene calls are TRBV3-1 and TRBJ2-1, with 7 bases fitting TRBD2. CDR1 is LGHDT, CDR2 YNNKEL, per germline (reference sequence). The CDR3 contains 16 residues. The V and J ends lost 1 base and 3 bases, in that order; junction bases with no gene match: 6. CDR3 protein: CASSQGREMFYNEQFF. In DNA, the CDR3 is TGTGCCAGCAGCCAAGGGCGGGAGATGTTCTACAATGAGCAGTTCTTC.

V is TRBV24-1 and J is TRBJ1-2; 7 bases are a match to TRBD1. The V gene end was trimmed by 3 bases and the J gene end by 13 bases; junction bases not matched to a gene: 10. The CDR3 is 13 residues long. From germline, CDR1 is KGHDR and CDR2 SFDVKD. The CDR3 sequence: CATSDAGGSKCTF. In DNA form, the CDR3 reads TGTGCCACCAGTGATGCAGGGGGTTCAAAGTGCACCTTC.

The chain employs TRBV19 and TRBJ1-2; TRBD1 matches 7 bases. This CDR3 has 13 amino acids. Per the germline V gene, CDR1 is LNHDA and CDR2 is SQIVND (reference sequence). With V trimmed by 3 bases and J by 5 bases, 3 bases remained unmatched. CDR3 coding DNA: TGTGCCAGTAGTATCCCACAGGGGTATGGCTACACCTTC. This gives the protein CASSIPQGYGYTF.

This clonotype came up a few times. The V and J genes are TRBV20-1 and TRBJ1-2; possibly TRBD1 for D (5 bases). V lost 0 bases to trimming and J lost 8 bases, with 25 bases between them. Per germline, CDR1 DFQATT and CDR2 SNEGSKA (reference sequence). The CDR3 has 17 residues. CDR3 residues: CSAREFWGNSPMAGYTF. CDR3 sequence (DNA): TGCAGTGCTAGAGAATTTTGGGGCAATAGTCCTATGGCGGGCTACACCTTC.

The J gene is TRBJ1-3, the V gene TRBV4-3; 7 bases match TRBD1. The J segment lost 2 bases and the V segment lost 3 bases, leaving 1 base of the junction unmatched. Germline V gives CDR1 LGHNA, CDR2 YSLEER. The CDR3 totals 14 residues. The CDR3 DNA is TGCGCCAGCAGCCATACAGGGGCTGGAAACACCATATATTTT. As protein: CASSHTGAGNTIYF.

About this clonotype: A much larger clone sits a single nucleotide away, making a read error possible. The chain links TRBV7-2 to TRBJ2-3; possible D gene TRBD2, 5 bases. Between the trimmed V and J ends, which lost 0 bases and 6 bases, there was a span of 16 bases. This CDR3 has 16 amino acids. The germline gives CDR1 SGHTA, CDR2 FQGNSA. The CDR3 region is CASSLARSGADDTQYF. The CDR3 DNA reads TGTGCCAGCAGCTTAGCCAGAAGCGGTGCGGATGATACGCAGTATTTT.

The rearrangement links TRBV7-6 to TRBJ2-1; 11 bases are shared with TRBD2. Germline V gene lookup returns CDR1 SGHVS and CDR2 FNYEAQ. This CDR3 has 16 residues. V was clipped by 4 bases and J by 5 bases; unmatched bases: 7. CDR3 sequence: CASSSSTSGANNEQFF. The CDR3 nucleotides are TGTGCCAGCAGCTCTTCGACTAGCGGGGCGAACAATGAGCAGTTCTTC.

The chain couples TRBV18 to TRBJ1-4; D not resolved. V was shortened by 1 base and J by 5 bases, with 17 bases between the two germline ends. CDR3 length: 17 amino acids. CDR1 is KGHSH and CDR2 is LQKENI in the germline V gene. CDR3 region: CASSPRHLTGGNEKLFF. CDR3 coding DNA: TGTGCCAGCTCACCACGTCATCTAACGGGTGGGAATGAAAAACTGTTTTTT.

This clonotype was picked up one time. The chain links TRBV7-2 to TRBJ2-1, with 8 positions matching TRBD2. This CDR3 spans 15 amino acids. CDR1 is SGHTA and CDR2 is FQGNSA in the germline V gene. Trimming at V came to 3 bases and at J to 0 bases, leaving 1 base not matched to a gene. CDR3 nucleotide sequence: TGTGCCAGCAGCTTTGCGGGGGGCTCCTACAATGAGCAGTTCTTC. As protein: CASSFAGGSYNEQFF.

This clonotype came up a few times. V usage is TRBV12-3 or TRBV12-4 and J usage is TRBJ1-5; D not resolved. The V end was cut by 3 bases, the J end by 5 bases, with 14 bases between. This CDR3 contains 15 residues. DNA for the CDR3: TGTGCCAGCAGTTTTCATGATGCGGGGTATCAGCCCCAGCATTTT. Translation: CASSFHDAGYQPQHF.

This clonotype has just a few counts. This chain connects TRBV4-1 to TRBJ2-3; the match to TRBD2 covers 8 bases. Germline V gene data show CDR1 as MGHRA and CDR2 as YSYEKL. The CDR3 sequence is 21 residues long. V lost 0 bases and J lost 4; bases outside the gene matches: 21. CDR3 sequence: CASSQEYGGRTVVSGADTQYF. The CDR3 bases are TGCGCCAGCAGCCAAGAGTATGGCGGGAGGACCGTAGTAAGTGGGGCAGATACGCAGTATTTT.

V is TRBV7-9 and J is TRBJ2-1; 9 bases fit TRBD2. Germline CDR1 SEHNR, CDR2 FQNEAQ (reference sequence). V was pared by 7 bases and J by 9 bases, with 4 bases of the junction left unmatched. CDR3 size: 12 residues. For the CDR3, the DNA is TGTGCCAGCAATAGCGGGAGAGGTGAGCAGTTCTTC. It is translated as CASNSGRGEQFF.

The sample holds a few counts of this clonotype. The chain recombines TRBV11-2 with TRBJ2-3, with 7 bases matching TRBD2. Germline V CDR1 and CDR2: SGHAT, FQNNGV. The ends lost 0 bases at V and 6 bases at J; junction bases unmatched: 9. CDR3 size: 16 residues. The CDR3 sequence is CASSLDPGLVWDTQYF. CDR3 nucleotide sequence: TGTGCCAGCAGCTTAGACCCCGGACTAGTCTGGGATACGCAGTATTTT.

The chain uses TRBV5-6 and TRBJ1-5, with D uncertain. Germline loops: CDR1 SGHDT, CDR2 YYEEEE. The CDR3 length is 15 residues. Between the trimmed V and J ends, which lost 1 base and 2 bases, there was a span of 10 bases. CDR3 residues: CASSLKAHRNQPQHF. The CDR3 nucleotides are TGTGCCAGCAGCTTGAAGGCACACCGCAATCAGCCCCAGCATTTT.

This clonotype was observed a handful of times. CDR3: CASSPRRTGGGTDTQYF. CDR3 nucleotide sequence: TGTGCCAGCAGCCCAAGACGGACAGGGGGCGGCACAGATACGCAGTATTTT. V usage is TRBV7-6 and J usage is TRBJ2-3, with TRBD1 matching 11 bases. The CDR3 spans 17 residues. V dropped 5 bases and J dropped 1; count of bases not matched to a gene: 8. In germline, CDR1 is SGHVS, CDR2 FNYEAQ.

The J gene is TRBJ2-5, the V gene TRBV20-1, with D hard to call. CDR3 size: 10 residues. Deletions cut 3 bases from V and 3 bases from J, with 2 bases between. CDR1 DFQATT and CDR2 SNEGSKA come from the germline V gene (reference sequence). The CDR3 region is CSASEETQYF. CDR3 coding DNA: TGCAGTGCTAGTGAAGAGACCCAGTACTTC.

J is TRBJ2-5 and V is TRBV6-1; possibly TRBD2 for D (7 bases). The germline V and J ends were trimmed by 6 bases and 5 bases, with 25 bases remaining between them. Per the germline V gene, CDR1 is MNHNS and CDR2 is SASEGT. This CDR3 is 17 amino acids long. CDR3 sequence reads: CASSGGGWGGGRETQYF. CDR3 DNA: TGTGCCAGCAGCGGAGGGGGGTGGGGGGGAGGGAGGGAGACCCAGTACTTC.

The CDR3 DNA reads as TGTGCCAACACCAGGGCTAACACCGGGGAGCTGTTTTTT. Protein product: CANTRANTGELFF. The chain is built from TRBV2 and TRBJ2-2, with D tentatively TRBD1 (5 bases). In germline, CDR1 is SNHLY, CDR2 FYNNEI. V lost 10 bases, J lost 2 bases, and 11 bases lay in between. The CDR3 length is 13 residues.

The gene calls are TRBV28 and TRBJ2-4; D remains ambiguous. The CDR3 is made up of 15 amino acids. V gave up 6 bases and J gave up 3 bases, with 15 bases separating them. Germline CDR1 MDHEN, CDR2 SYDVKM. CDR3 in DNA: TGTGCCAGCAGGCTTCCCATCGTGGTCAAAAACATTCAGTACTTC. Its translation is CASRLPIVVKNIQYF.

V usage is TRBV19 and J usage is TRBJ1-2; a weak D match, TRBD1 (5 bases). Between the trimmed V and J ends, which lost 3 bases and 8 bases, there was a span of 13 bases. This CDR3 contains 13 residues. Looked up from germline, CDR1 is LNHDA and CDR2 is SQIVND (reference sequence). Here the CDR3 reads CASSMWQGRGYTF. CDR3 bases: TGTGCCAGTAGTATGTGGCAGGGTCGAGGCTACACCTTC.

This chain links TRBV4-3 with TRBJ2-5; the match to TRBD2 covers 14 bases. V gave up 5 bases and J gave up 11 bases; unmatched junction bases: 13. CDR1 and CDR2 from the germline V gene are LGHNA and YSLEER. The CDR3 consists of 16 residues. The CDR3 loop is CASSAQGTSGREWQYF. CDR3 coding DNA: TGCGCCAGCAGCGCCCAAGGGACTAGCGGGAGAGAATGGCAGTACTTC.

This clonotype turned up a few times. The chain links TRBV12-5 to TRBJ1-3; a weak D match, TRBD1 (5 bases). The V gene's germline CDR1 is LGHNT and CDR2 FRNRAP. V lost 4 bases, J lost 4 bases, and 14 bases lay in between. The CDR3 runs 15 residues. CDR3 nucleotide sequence: TGTGCTAGTGGTTCCCCCGGGGGGGTAGGAAACACCATATATTTT. Its protein product is CASGSPGGVGNTIYF.

The V gene is TRBV6-2 or TRBV6-3, the J gene TRBJ2-1; D might be TRBD2 (6 bases). In germline, CDR1 is MNHEY, CDR2 SVGEGT. The germline V and J ends were trimmed by 8 bases and 4 bases, with 15 bases remaining between them. There are 14 residues in the CDR3. CDR3 DNA sequence: TGTGCCAGCTGCAGGGTGCGGGGTTACAATGAGCAGTTCTTC. The encoded protein is CASCRVRGYNEQFF.

The sample holds a few counts of this clonotype. V and J are TRBV4-3 and TRBJ2-1; 7 bases are shared with TRBD2. Losses at the gene ends were 0 bases for V and 12 bases for J; bases not matched to a gene: 8. The CDR3 runs to 14 residues. Germline lookup yields CDR1 LGHNA and CDR2 YSLEER. CDR3 protein: CASSQDTSGTLQFF. Here the CDR3 DNA reads TGCGCCAGCAGCCAAGACACAAGCGGGACCTTGCAGTTCTTC.

The sample holds a few counts of this clonotype. This rearrangement joins TRBV28 to TRBJ1-1; D call uncertain. The CDR3 contains 16 residues. The ends were cut back, 5 bases at V and 1 base at J, with 17 bases in the middle. CDR1 and CDR2 from the germline V gene are MDHEN and SYDVKM. CDR3 nucleotide sequence: TGTGCCAGCAGTCTCTTCTGGGCCGGGGAGAACACTGAAGCTTTCTTT. Translation gives CASSLFWAGENTEAFF. Filled out from reference TRBV28 and TRBJ1-1, the complete variable domain reads DVKVTQSSRYLVKRTGEKVFLECVQDMDHENMFWYRQDPGLGLRLIYFSYDVKMKEKGDIPEGYSVSREKKERFSLILESASTNQTSMYLCASSLFWAGENTEAFFGQGTRLTVV.